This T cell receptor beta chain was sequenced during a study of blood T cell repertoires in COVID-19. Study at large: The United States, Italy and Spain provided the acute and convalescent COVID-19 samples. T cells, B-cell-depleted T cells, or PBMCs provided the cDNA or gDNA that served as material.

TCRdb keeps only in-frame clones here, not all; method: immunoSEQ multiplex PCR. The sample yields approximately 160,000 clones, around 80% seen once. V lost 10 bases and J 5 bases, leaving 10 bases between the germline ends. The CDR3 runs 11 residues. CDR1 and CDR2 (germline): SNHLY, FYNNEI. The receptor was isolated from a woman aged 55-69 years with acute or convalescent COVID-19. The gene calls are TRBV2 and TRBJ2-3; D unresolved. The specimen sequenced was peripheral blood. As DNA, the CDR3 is TGTGCCACCCTTTCGGGAGATACGCAGTATTTT. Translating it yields CATLSGDTQYF. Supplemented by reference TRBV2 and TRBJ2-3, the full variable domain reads EPEVTQTPSHQVTQMGQEVILRCVPISNHLYFYWYRQILGQKVEFLVSFYNNEISEKSEIFDDQFSVERPDGSNFTLKIRSTKLEDSAMYFCATLSGDTQYFGPGTRLTVL.